The 5 T cell receptor beta chains listed next were all sequenced from one sample in a study of long-term antiretroviral therapy in people with HIV. The immunoSEQ assay was v3.0, run at survey level. Profiling relied on immunoSEQ multiplex PCR, and the TCRdb table lists in-frame clones only, not all of them. The sample consists of approximately 23,000 clones, roughly four fifths of them appearing once. The sequencing used unsorted PBMCs, collected 1.5 years after starting antiretroviral therapy. These receptors were taken from a man aged 30 to 39 with HIV.

J is TRBJ2-7 and V is TRBV27; the D gene is possibly TRBD1 (6 bases). Trimming removed 5 bases at V and 2 bases at J, with 13 bases between. This CDR3 has 14 residues. CDR1 and CDR2 from the germline V gene are MNHEY and SMNVEV (reference sequence). CDR3 in DNA: TGTGCCAGCAGTCTACGACAGGCCGCCTACGAGCAGTACTTC. Translated, it gives CASSLRQAAYEQYF.

The chain is built from TRBV19 and TRBJ2-5; the match to TRBD1 covers 12 bases. Germline assignment: CDR1 LNHDA and CDR2 SQIVND (reference sequence). The CDR3 runs 14 residues. The trim removed 8 bases at V and 5 bases at J, leaving 6 bases unmatched. The CDR3 bases are TGTGCCAGTGGGGGGACAGGGGGCGCGGAGACCCAGTACTTC. It encodes CASGGTGGAETQYF. Variable domain in full (rest from reference TRBV19 and TRBJ2-5): DGGITQSPKYLFRKEGQNVTLSCEQNLNHDAMYWYRQDPGQGLRLIYYSQIVNDFQKGDIAEGYSVSREKKESFPLTVTSAQKNPTAFYLCASGGTGGAETQYFGPGTRLLVL.

This chain's CDR3 is CASSYLSGVGNSPLHF. As DNA, the CDR3 is TGTGCCAGCAGTTACTTGTCGGGGGTAGGGAATTCACCCCTCCACTTT. This sequence joins TRBV6-6 and TRBJ1-6; weak D call: TRBD1 (5 bases). Trimming left V 1 base short and J 7 bases short, with 14 bases between. Looked up from germline, CDR1 is MNHNY and CDR2 is SVGAGI (reference sequence). The CDR3 runs 16 residues.

The V gene is TRBV29-1, the J gene TRBJ2-3; D gene unclear. V lost 3 bases and J lost 1, with 5 bases in between. Germline values: CDR1 SQVTM, CDR2 ANQGSEA. The CDR3 contains 12 residues. CDR3: CSVDGGTDTQYF. In DNA form, the CDR3 reads TGCAGCGTTGACGGCGGCACAGATACGCAGTATTTT.

This clone was counted between two and nine times. This chain links TRBV7-6 with TRBJ2-1; weak D call: TRBD2 (5 bases). Germline assignment: CDR1 SGHVS and CDR2 FNYEAQ. Trimming left V 2 bases short and J 6 bases short, with 8 bases between. The CDR3 runs 13 residues. The CDR3 loop is CASSLTSPNEQFF. The CDR3 nucleotides read TGTGCCAGCAGCTTAACTAGTCCCAATGAGCAGTTCTTC.